One T cell receptor beta chain is described in this entry. No antigen is known for it. Other DNA sequences in this sample translate to the same CDR3. The germline CDR1 and CDR2 sequences are SGDLS and YYNGEE. The V gene lost 4 bases and the J gene lost 0 bases, with 8 bases spanning the gap. CDR3 size: 13 residues. Running of the assay took place at deep level. Clones were read by immunoSEQ multiplex PCR, and TCRdb kept only the in-frame ones, dropping some. The sample contains more than 1,200,000 clones, 98% to 99% of which appear only once. The record originates from a study of shared clonotypes between healthy human individuals. Study at large: The donor pool was made up of two women and a few men aged 18 to 49.

Study-level findings and limits: Blood was the only sampled material, and tissue repertoires likely differ.

The J gene is TRBJ2-7, the V gene TRBV9; possibly TRBD1 for D (5 bases). Sequencing was performed on naive CD4+ T cells sorted from blood. Subset here: CD45RA+ positively selected. The receptor was derived from a man younger than 45 in good health. The DNA of the CDR3 is TGTGCCAGCAGCCCAGGGCCCTCCTACGAGCAGTACTTC. This translates into CASSPGPSYEQYF.